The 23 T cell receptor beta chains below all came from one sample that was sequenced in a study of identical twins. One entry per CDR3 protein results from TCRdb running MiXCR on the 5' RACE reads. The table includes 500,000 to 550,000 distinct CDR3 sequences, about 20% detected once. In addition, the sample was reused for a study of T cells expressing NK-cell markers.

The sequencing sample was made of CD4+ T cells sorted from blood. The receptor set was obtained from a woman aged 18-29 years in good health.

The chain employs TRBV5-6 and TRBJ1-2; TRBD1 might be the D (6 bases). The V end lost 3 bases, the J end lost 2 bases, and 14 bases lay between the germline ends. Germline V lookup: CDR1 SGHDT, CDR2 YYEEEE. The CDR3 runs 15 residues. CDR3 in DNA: TGTGCCAGCAGCTACTATGACAGGATCAACTATGGCTACACCTTC. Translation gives CASSYYDRINYGYTF.

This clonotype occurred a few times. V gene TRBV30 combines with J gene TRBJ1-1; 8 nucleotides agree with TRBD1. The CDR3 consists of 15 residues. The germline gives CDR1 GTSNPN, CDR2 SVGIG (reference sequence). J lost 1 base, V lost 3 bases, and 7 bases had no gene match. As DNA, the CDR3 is TGTGCCTGGAGGCGAGGTACAGGGGGGAACACTGAAGCTTTCTTT. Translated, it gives CAWRRGTGGNTEAFF.

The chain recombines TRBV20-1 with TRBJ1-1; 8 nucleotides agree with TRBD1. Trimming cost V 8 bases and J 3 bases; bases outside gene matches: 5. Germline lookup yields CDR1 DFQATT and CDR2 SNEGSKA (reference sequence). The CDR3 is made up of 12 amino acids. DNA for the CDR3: TGCAGTCTTAACAGGGGGGACACTGAAGCTTTCTTT. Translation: CSLNRGDTEAFF.

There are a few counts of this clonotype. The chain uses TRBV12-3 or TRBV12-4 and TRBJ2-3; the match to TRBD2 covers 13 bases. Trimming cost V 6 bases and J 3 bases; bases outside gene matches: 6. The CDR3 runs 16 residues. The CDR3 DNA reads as TGTGCCAGCAGCCGCCGGACTAGCGGGGGTACAGATACGCAGTATTTT. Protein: CASSRRTSGGTDTQYF.

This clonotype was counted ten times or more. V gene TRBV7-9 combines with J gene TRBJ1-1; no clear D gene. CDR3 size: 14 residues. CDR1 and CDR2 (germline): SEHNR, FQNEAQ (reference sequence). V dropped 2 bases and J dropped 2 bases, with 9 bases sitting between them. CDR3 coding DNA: TGTGCCAGCAGCTTATCACGGTTAAACACTGAAGCTTTCTTT. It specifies CASSLSRLNTEAFF.

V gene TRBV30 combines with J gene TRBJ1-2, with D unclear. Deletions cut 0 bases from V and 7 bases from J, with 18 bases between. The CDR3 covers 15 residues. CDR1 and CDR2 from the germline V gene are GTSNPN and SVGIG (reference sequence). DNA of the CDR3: TGTGCCTGGAGTGTAAATCGTGCGGGCAGCGGTGGCTACACCTTC. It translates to CAWSVNRAGSGGYTF.

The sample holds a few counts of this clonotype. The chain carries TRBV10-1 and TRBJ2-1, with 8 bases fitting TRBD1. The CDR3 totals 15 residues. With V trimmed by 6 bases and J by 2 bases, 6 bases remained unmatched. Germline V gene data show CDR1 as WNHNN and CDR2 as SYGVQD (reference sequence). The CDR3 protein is CASSDRGGTYNEQFF. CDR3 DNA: TGCGCCAGCAGCGACAGGGGTGGCACCTACAATGAGCAGTTCTTC.

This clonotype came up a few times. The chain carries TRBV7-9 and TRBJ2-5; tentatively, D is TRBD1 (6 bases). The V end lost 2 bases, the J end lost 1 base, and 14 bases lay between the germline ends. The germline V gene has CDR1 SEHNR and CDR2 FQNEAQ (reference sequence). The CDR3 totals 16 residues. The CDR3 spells CASSLTGQSSQETQYF. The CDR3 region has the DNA TGTGCCAGCAGCTTAACAGGGCAGTCGTCCCAAGAGACCCAGTACTTC.

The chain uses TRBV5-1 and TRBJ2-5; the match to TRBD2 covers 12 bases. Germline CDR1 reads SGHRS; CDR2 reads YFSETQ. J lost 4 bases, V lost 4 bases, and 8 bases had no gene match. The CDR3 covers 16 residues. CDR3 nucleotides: TGCGCCAGCAGCGTCTCTAGCGGGGGGGCCCTAGAGACCCAGTACTTC. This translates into CASSVSSGGALETQYF. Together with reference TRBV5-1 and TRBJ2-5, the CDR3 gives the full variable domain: KAGVTQTPRYLIKTRGQQVTLSCSPISGHRSVSWYQQTPGQGLQFLFEYFSETQRNKGNFPGRFSGRQFSNSRSEMNVSTLELGDSALYLCASSVSSGGALETQYFGPGTRLLVL.

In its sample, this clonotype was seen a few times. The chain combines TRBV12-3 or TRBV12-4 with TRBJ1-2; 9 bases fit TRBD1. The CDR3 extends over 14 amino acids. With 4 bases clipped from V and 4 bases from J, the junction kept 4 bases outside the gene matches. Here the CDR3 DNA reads TGTGCCAGCAGTTACAGGGGGCTAACCTATGGCTACACCTTC. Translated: CASSYRGLTYGYTF.

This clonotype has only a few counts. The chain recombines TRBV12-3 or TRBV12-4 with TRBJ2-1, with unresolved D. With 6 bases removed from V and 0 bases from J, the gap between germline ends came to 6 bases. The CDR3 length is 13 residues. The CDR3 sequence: CASRNASYNEQFF. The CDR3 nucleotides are TGTGCCAGCAGGAACGCCTCCTACAATGAGCAGTTCTTC.

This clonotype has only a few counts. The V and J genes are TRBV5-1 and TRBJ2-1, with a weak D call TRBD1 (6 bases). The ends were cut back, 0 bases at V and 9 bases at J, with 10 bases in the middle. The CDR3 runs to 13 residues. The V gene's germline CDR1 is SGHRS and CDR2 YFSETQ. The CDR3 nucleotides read TGCGCCAGCAGCTTGGTGGGGGCTGGTGAGCAGTTCTTC. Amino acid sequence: CASSLVGAGEQFF.

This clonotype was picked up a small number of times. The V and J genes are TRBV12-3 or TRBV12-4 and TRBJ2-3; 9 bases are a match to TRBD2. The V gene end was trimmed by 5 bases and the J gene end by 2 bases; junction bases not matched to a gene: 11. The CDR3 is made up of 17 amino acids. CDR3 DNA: TGTGCCAGCAGTCAATCTTGGAGACTAGCGGCCACAGATACGCAGTATTTT. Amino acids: CASSQSWRLAATDTQYF.

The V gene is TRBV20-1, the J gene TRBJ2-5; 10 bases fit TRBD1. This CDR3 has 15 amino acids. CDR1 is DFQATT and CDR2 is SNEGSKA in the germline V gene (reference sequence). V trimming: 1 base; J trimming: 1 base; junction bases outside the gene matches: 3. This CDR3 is CSARGRTGGQETQYF. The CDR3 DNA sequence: TGCAGTGCTAGAGGGAGGACAGGGGGCCAAGAGACCCAGTACTTC.

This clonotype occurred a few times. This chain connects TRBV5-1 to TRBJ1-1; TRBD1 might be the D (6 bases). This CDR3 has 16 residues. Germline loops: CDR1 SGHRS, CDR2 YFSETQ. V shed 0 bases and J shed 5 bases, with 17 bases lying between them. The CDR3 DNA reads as TGCGCCAGCAGCTTGGGGGGGCCAAGGGAGCAGACTGAAGCTTTCTTT. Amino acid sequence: CASSLGGPREQTEAFF.

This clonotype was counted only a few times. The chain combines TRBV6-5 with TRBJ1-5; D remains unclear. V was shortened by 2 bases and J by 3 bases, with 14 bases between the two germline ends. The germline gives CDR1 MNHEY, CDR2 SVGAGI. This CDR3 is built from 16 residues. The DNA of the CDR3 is TGTGCCAGCAGTTACGGGTTCGTGGGCGACAATCAGCCCCAGCATTTT. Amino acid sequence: CASSYGFVGDNQPQHF.

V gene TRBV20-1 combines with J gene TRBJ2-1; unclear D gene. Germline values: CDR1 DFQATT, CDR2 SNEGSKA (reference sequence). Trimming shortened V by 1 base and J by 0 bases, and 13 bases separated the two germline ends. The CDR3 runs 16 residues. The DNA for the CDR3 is TGCAGTGCTAGAGGTGGCTGGAAAAGCTCCTACAATGAGCAGTTCTTC. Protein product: CSARGGWKSSYNEQFF.

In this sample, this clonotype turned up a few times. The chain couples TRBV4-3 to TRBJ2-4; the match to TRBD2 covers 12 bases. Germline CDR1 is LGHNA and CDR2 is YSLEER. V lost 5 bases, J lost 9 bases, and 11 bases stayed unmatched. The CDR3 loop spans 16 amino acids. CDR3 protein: CASSFASGRAFAIQYF. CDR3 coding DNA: TGCGCCAGCAGCTTTGCTAGCGGGAGGGCTTTTGCCATTCAGTACTTC.

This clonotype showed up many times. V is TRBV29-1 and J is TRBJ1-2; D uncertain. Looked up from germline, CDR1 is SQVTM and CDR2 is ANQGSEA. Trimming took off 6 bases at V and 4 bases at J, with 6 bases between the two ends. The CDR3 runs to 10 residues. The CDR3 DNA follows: TGCAGCGTCCGAAGCTATGGCTACACCTTC. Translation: CSVRSYGYTF.

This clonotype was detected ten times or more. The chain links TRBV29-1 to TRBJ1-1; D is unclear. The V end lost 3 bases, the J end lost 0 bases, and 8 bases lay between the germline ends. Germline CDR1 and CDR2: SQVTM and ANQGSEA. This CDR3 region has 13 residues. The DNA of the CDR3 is TGCAGCGTTGAGGAACAAATGAACACTGAAGCTTTCTTT. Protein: CSVEEQMNTEAFF.

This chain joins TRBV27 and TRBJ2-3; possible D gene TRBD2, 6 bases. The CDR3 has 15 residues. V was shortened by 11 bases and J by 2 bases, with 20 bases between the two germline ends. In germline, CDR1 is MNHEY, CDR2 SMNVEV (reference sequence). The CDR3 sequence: CAPLIRDFLTDTQYF. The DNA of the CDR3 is TGTGCCCCACTCATCCGGGACTTCCTCACAGATACGCAGTATTTT.

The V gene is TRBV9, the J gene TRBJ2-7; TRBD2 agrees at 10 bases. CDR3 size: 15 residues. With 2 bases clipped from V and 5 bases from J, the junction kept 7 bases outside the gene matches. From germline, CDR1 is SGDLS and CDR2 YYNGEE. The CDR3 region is CASSVAGTSAHEQYF. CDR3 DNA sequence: TGTGCCAGCAGCGTTGCCGGGACTAGCGCCCACGAGCAGTACTTC.

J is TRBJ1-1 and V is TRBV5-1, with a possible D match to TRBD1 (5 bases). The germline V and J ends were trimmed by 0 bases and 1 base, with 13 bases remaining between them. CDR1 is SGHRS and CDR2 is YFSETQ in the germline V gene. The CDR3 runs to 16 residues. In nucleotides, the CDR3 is TGCGCCAGCAGCTTGGAGGGAGCGGGGACGAACACTGAAGCTTTCTTT. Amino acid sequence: CASSLEGAGTNTEAFF.